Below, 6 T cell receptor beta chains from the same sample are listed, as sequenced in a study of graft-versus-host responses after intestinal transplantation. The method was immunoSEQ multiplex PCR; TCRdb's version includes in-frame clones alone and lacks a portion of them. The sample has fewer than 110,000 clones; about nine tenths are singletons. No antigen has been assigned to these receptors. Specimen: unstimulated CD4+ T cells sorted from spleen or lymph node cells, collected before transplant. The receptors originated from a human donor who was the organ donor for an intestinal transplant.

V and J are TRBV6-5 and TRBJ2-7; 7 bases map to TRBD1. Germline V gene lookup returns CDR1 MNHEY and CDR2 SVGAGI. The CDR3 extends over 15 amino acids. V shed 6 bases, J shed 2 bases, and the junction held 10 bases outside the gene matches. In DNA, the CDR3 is TGTGCCAGCAGCCGAACCCGGACAGGACCCTACGAGCAGTACTTC. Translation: CASSRTRTGPYEQYF.

In nucleotides, the CDR3 is TGTGCCAGCAGCTTGGGAGCCACTTCAAATGAAAAACTGTTTTTT. Protein sequence: CASSLGATSNEKLFF. The chain recombines TRBV5-4 with TRBJ1-4, with no clear D. Trimming took off 0 bases at V and 5 bases at J, with 11 bases between the two ends. This CDR3 comprises 15 residues. From germline, CDR1 is SGHNT and CDR2 YYREEE (reference sequence).

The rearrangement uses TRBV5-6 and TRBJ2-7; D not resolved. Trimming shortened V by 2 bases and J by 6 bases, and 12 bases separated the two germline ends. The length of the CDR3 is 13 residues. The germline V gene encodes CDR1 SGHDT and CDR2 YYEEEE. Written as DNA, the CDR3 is TGTGCCAGCAGCTTTTACGAGGCAGCCGAGCAGTACTTC. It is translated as CASSFYEAAEQYF. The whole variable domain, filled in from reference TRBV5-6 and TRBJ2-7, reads DAGVTQSPTHLIKTRGQQVTLRCSPKSGHDTVSWYQQALGQGPQFIFQYYEEEERQRGNFPDRFSGHQFPNYSSELNVNALLLGDSALYLCASSFYEAAEQYFGPGTRLTVT.

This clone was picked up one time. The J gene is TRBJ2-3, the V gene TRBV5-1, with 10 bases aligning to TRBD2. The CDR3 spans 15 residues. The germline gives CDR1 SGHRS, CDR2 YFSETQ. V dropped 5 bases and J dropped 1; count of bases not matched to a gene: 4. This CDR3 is CASSVLAGGTDTQYF. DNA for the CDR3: TGCGCCAGCAGTGTTCTAGCGGGGGGCACAGATACGCAGTATTTT.

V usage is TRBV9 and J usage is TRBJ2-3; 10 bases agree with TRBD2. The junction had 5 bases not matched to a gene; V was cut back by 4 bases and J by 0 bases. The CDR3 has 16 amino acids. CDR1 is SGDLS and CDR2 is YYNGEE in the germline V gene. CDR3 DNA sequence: TGTGCCAGCAGCCATACTAGCGGGGCTAGCACAGATACGCAGTATTTT. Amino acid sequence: CASSHTSGASTDTQYF.

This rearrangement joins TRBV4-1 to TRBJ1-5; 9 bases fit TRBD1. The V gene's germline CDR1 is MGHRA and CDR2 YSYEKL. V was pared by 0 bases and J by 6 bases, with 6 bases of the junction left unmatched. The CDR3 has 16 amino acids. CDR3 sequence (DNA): TGCGCCAGCAGCCAAGAGGCCGGGACAGGGACTCAGCCCCAGCATTTT. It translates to CASSQEAGTGTQPQHF.